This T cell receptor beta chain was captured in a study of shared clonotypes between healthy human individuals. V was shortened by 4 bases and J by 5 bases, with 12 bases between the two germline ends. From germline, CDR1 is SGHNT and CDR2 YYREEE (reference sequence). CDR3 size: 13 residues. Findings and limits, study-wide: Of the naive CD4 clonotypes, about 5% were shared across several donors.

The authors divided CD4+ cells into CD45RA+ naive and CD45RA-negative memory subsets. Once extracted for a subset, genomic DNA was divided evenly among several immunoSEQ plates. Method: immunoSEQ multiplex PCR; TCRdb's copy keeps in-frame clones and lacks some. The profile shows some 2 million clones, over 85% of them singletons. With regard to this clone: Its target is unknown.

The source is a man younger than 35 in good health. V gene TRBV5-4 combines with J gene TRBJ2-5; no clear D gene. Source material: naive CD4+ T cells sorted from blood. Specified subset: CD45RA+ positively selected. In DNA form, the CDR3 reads TGTGCCAGCAGCGCCCCAACCGGGGAGACCCAGTACTTC. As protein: CASSAPTGETQYF.